Below are 20 T cell receptor beta chains sequenced from a single sample in a study of blood T cell repertoires in COVID-19. The protocol was immunoSEQ multiplex PCR, while the TCRdb copy is restricted to in-frame clones and leaves out a portion. Of about 20,000 clones listed, approximately 95% are singletons. The specimen sequenced was peripheral blood. These receptors all stem from a woman aged 50 to 60 with active COVID-19.

This chain connects TRBV19 to TRBJ2-2, with TRBD2 matching over 7 bases. The length of the CDR3 is 15 residues. The germline gives CDR1 LNHDA, CDR2 SQIVND (reference sequence). Trimming at V came to 7 bases and at J to 3 bases, leaving 8 bases not matched to a gene. DNA of the CDR3: TGTGCCAGTACCGACCACGGACTAGACACCGGGGAGCTGTTTTTT. This encodes CASTDHGLDTGELFF.

The genes are TRBV2 and TRBJ2-2; no definite D call. The germline V gene has CDR1 SNHLY and CDR2 FYNNEI. The CDR3 runs 13 residues. The ends were cut back, 4 bases at V and 1 base at J, with 4 bases in the middle. DNA of the CDR3: TGTGCCAGCAGTGGACAGAACACCGGGGAGCTGTTTTTT. Translation gives CASSGQNTGELFF.

The genes are TRBV18 and TRBJ2-1, with D possibly matching TRBD2 (6 bases). The germline V gene has CDR1 KGHSH and CDR2 LQKENI. V dropped 3 bases and J dropped 4 bases, with 10 bases sitting between them. CDR3 size: 14 residues. Here the CDR3 reads CASSPSGLYNEQFF. The CDR3 region has the DNA TGTGCCAGCTCACCTAGCGGTCTATACAATGAGCAGTTCTTC.

There are a few counts of this clone. The chain joins TRBV7-9 to TRBJ2-1, with TRBD1 matching over 9 bases. The V gene's germline CDR1 is SEHNR and CDR2 FQNEAQ (reference sequence). J was trimmed by 9 bases and V by 3 bases; bases with no gene match: 3. The CDR3 spans 13 residues. The CDR3 bases are TGTGCCAGCAGCTTCCTGACAGGGGGTGAGCAGTTCTTC. Protein: CASSFLTGGEQFF.

The CDR3 is CASSQPGAGGAYGYTF. Here the CDR3 DNA reads TGTGCCAGCAGCCAGCCTGGGGCAGGGGGCGCCTATGGCTACACCTTC. The chain couples TRBV28 to TRBJ1-2; 8 bases match TRBD1. Per the germline V gene, CDR1 is MDHEN and CDR2 is SYDVKM. Trimming at V came to 6 bases and at J to 4 bases, leaving 13 bases not matched to a gene. The CDR3 loop spans 16 amino acids.

The chain couples TRBV13 to TRBJ2-5; TRBD1 aligns across 7 bases. The trim removed 7 bases at V and 5 bases at J, leaving 7 bases unmatched. Germline V CDR1 and CDR2: PRHDT, FYEKMQ (reference sequence). The CDR3 sequence is 13 residues long. CDR3 loop: CASTLQGWETQYF. DNA for the CDR3: TGTGCCAGCACCCTACAGGGGTGGGAGACCCAGTACTTC.

The chain combines TRBV30 with TRBJ1-6, with D uncertain. The CDR3 extends over 13 amino acids. Trimming removed 4 bases from V and 7 bases from J, with 11 bases in between. Germline CDR1 GTSNPN, CDR2 SVGIG (reference sequence). This CDR3 reads CAWTTAGNSPLHF. CDR3 sequence (DNA): TGTGCCTGGACGACGGCGGGGAATTCACCCCTCCACTTT.

A word on this clone: At one of its ends the junction is not consistent with the germline gene, which may arise from a read error. The chain recombines TRBV7-7 with TRBJ2-1; D is unclear. The length of the CDR3 is 16 residues. Germline CDR1 reads SSHAT; CDR2 reads FNYEAQ (reference sequence). In nucleotides, the CDR3 is TGTGCTAGCAGCCAGTCCCTGGCCAGCTCCTACAATGAGCAGTTCTTC. Translating gives CASSQSLASSYNEQFF.

The V and J genes are TRBV5-1 and TRBJ2-7, with 8 bases matching TRBD1. The CDR3 has 15 amino acids. CDR1 is SGHRS and CDR2 is YFSETQ in the germline V gene. Unmatched junction bases numbered 6, after V lost 0 bases and J lost 4 bases. The CDR3 sequence: CASSLASGGIYEQYF. The CDR3 DNA reads TGCGCCAGCAGCTTGGCCTCAGGGGGCATATACGAGCAGTACTTC.

The V call is TRBV20-1, the J call TRBJ2-1, with no clear D. Germline-derived CDR1 and CDR2 are DFQATT and SNEGSKA (reference sequence). The CDR3 runs 11 residues. The CDR3 sequence is CTGSEFGGKFF. The DNA of the CDR3 is TGCACCGGGTCGGAGTTCGGCGGCAAGTTCTTC.

The genes are TRBV28 and TRBJ1-5, with 7 positions matching TRBD1. CDR1 is MDHEN, CDR2 SYDVKM, per germline. The CDR3 runs 15 residues. V was clipped by 4 bases and J by 1 base; unmatched bases: 4. CDR3 nucleotide sequence: TGTGCCAGCAGTTGGCAGGACAGGAGCAATCAGCCCCAGCATTTT. It translates to CASSWQDRSNQPQHF.

V is TRBV5-1 and J is TRBJ1-6, with TRBD1 identical over 9 bases. This CDR3 is built from 17 residues. CDR1 and CDR2 (germline): SGHRS, YFSETQ. J lost 0 bases, V lost 1 base, and 2 bases had no gene match. The CDR3 loop reads CASSLSTGGSYNSPLHF. CDR3 nucleotide sequence: TGCGCCAGCAGCTTGTCGACAGGGGGCTCCTATAATTCACCCCTCCACTTT.

This chain uses TRBV14 with TRBJ2-2; perhaps TRBD2 as D (5 bases). Germline CDR1 and CDR2: SGHDN and FVKESK. CDR3 length equals 17 residues. V gave up 0 bases and J gave up 5 bases, with 16 bases separating them. The CDR3 spells CASSQDLATTRTGELFF. DNA of the CDR3: TGTGCCAGCAGCCAAGATCTGGCAACCACTAGGACCGGGGAGCTGTTTTTT.

This chain links TRBV2 with TRBJ2-1; D possibly corresponds to TRBD2 (6 bases). The germline V gene encodes CDR1 SNHLY and CDR2 FYNNEI. V was clipped by 6 bases and J by 0 bases, with 12 bases between them. This CDR3 is built from 15 residues. CDR3 region: CASRGTRSSYNEQFF. The CDR3 bases are TGTGCCAGCAGGGGGACTCGTAGCTCCTACAATGAGCAGTTCTTC.

This chain links TRBV7-8 with TRBJ2-5, with TRBD2 as a possible D gene (6 bases). Trimming left V 7 bases short and J 1 base short, with 13 bases between. The CDR3 has 14 amino acids. CDR1 SGHVS and CDR2 FQNEAQ come from the germline V gene. The DNA of the CDR3 is TGTGCCAGCACCATCGGAGGGAGCCAAGAGACCCAGTACTTC. Amino acid sequence: CASTIGGSQETQYF.

The V and J genes are TRBV5-1 and TRBJ2-3, with D uncertain. Trimming took 4 bases from V and 0 from J, leaving 15 bases between them. This CDR3 spans 16 amino acids. CDR1 is SGHRS and CDR2 is YFSETQ in the germline V gene. The CDR3 sequence is CASSVRGTPSTDTQYF. DNA of the CDR3: TGCGCCAGCAGCGTGAGAGGAACTCCTAGCACAGATACGCAGTATTTT.

This rearrangement joins TRBV19 to TRBJ1-5; D ambiguous. V lost 5 bases, J lost 4 bases, and 9 bases lay in between. The V gene's germline CDR1 is LNHDA and CDR2 SQIVND (reference sequence). The CDR3 is 13 amino acids. The CDR3 sequence is CASSSLENQPQHF. For the CDR3, the DNA is TGTGCCAGTAGTTCCCTCGAGAATCAGCCCCAGCATTTT.

The chain recombines TRBV27 with TRBJ1-2; D is ambiguous. Germline CDR1 and CDR2: MNHEY and SMNVEV (reference sequence). The V end lost 3 bases, the J end lost 3 bases, and 8 bases lay between the germline ends. The CDR3 contains 13 residues. CDR3 protein: CASSLWGDYGYTF. Here the CDR3 DNA reads TGTGCCAGCAGTTTGTGGGGAGACTATGGCTACACCTTC.

CDR3 residues: CASSPGVRGYTF. The DNA for the CDR3 is TGTGCCAGCAGCCCGGGGGTCCGGGGCTACACCTTC. The chain joins TRBV12-3 or TRBV12-4 to TRBJ1-2, with TRBD1 as a possible D gene (5 bases). The CDR3 is made up of 12 amino acids. V was shortened by 6 bases and J by 8 bases, with 13 bases between the two germline ends.

The genes are TRBV29-1 and TRBJ2-7, with D perhaps matching TRBD2 (5 bases). The V end lost 6 bases, the J end lost 1 base, and 19 bases lay between the germline ends. The CDR3 is 15 residues long. Germline CDR1 and CDR2: SQVTM and ANQGSEA. CDR3 sequence reads: CSVADSPGPSYEQYF. The DNA for the CDR3 is TGCAGCGTAGCGGATTCCCCAGGTCCATCCTACGAGCAGTACTTC.